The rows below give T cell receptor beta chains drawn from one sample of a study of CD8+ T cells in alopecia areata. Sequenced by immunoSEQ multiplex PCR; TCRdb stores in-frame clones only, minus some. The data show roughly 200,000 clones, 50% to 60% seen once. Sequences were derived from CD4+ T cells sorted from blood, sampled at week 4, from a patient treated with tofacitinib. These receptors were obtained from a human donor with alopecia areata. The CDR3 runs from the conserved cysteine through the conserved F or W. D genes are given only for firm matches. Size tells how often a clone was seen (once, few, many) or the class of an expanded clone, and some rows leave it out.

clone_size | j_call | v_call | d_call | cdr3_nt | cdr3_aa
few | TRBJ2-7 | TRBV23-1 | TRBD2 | TGCGCCAGCGGCCTGGCGGGGGTCTACGAGCAGTACTTC | CASGLAGVYEQYF
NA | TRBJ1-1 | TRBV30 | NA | TGTGCCTGGACCAGGGTGAACACTGAAGCTTTCTTT | CAWTRVNTEAFF
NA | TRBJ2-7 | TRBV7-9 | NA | TGTGCCAGCAGCTTAGACAGCCTACGGGAGCAGTACTTC | CASSLDSLREQYF
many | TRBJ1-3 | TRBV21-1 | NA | TGTGCCAGCAGCAACAAGAGGGACACCATATATTTT | CASSNKRDTIYF
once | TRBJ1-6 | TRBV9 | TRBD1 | TGTGCCAGCAGCCAGCTTTCGGGACAGGGGTATACCCTCCACTTT | CASSQLSGQGYTLHF
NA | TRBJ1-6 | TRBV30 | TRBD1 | TGTGCCTGGACCAGACAGGGCGATAATTCACCCCTCCACTTT | CAWTRQGDNSPLHF
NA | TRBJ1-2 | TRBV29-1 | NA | TGCAGCGTAAACACCTGGGGGGCAGGGGAATTTGGCTACACCTTC | CSVNTWGAGEFGYTF
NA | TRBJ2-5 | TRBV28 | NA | TGTGCCACCTCCGGCTGGGGGGGCCGCGAGACCCAGTACTTC | CATSGWGGRETQYF
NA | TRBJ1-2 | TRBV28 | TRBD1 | TGTGCCAGCAGTTGGACAGGGGCTAGGATCTATGGCTACACCTTC | CASSWTGARIYGYTF
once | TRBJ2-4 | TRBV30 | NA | TGTGCCTGGAGTCTTGGGTGGGAGAACATTCAGTACTTC | CAWSLGWENIQYF
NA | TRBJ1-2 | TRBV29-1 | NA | TGCAGCGTTGAAGACTATAATGGCTACACCTTC | CSVEDYNGYTF
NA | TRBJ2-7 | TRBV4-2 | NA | TGTGCCAGCAGCCAAGACAACTACGAGCAGTACTTC | CASSQDNYEQYF
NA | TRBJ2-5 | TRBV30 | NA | TGTGCCTGGAGGGGACCGTCGGAGACCCAGTACTTC | CAWRGPSETQYF
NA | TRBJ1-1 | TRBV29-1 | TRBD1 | TGCAGCGCTGAGGGACAGGGTTACACTGAAGCTTTCTTT | CSAEGQGYTEAFF
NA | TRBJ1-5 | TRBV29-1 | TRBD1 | TGCAGCGTTGGACAGGGGCAGGGTCAGCCCCAGCATTTT | CSVGQGQGQPQHF
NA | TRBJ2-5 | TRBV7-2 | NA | TGTGCCAGCAGCAACGACGGATACCAAGAGACCCAGTACTTC | CASSNDGYQETQYF
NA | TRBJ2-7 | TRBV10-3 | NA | TGTGCCATCAGGGGGGACGAGGGGTCCTACGAGCAGTACTTC | CAIRGDEGSYEQYF
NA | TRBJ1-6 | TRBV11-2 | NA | TGTGCCAGCAGCTTAGTAGTCGGGGCTTCACCCCTCCACTTT | CASSLVVGASPLHF
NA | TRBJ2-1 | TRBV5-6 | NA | TGTGCCAGCAGCTTTTCGACTAGTGGGTTCGACGATAATGAGCAGTTCTTC | CASSFSTSGFDDNEQFF
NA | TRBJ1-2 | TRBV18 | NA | TGTGCCAGTAGCGACCGGGACTCGGTCAACTATGGCTACACCTTC | CASSDRDSVNYGYTF
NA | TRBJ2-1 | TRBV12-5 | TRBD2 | TGTGCTAGTGCCCCGGGGGGTAGCTCCTACAATGAGCAGTTCTTC | CASAPGGSSYNEQFF
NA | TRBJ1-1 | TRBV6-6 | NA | TGTGCCAGCAGTCCTCAAGGGCCTTTAGGGACTGAAGCTTTCTTT | CASSPQGPLGTEAFF
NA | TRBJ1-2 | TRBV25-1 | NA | TGTGCCAGCAGTGAATTAGGCCAGTTCTATGGCTACACCTTC | CASSELGQFYGYTF
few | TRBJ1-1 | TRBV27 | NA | TGTGCCAGACCCAAGGGGGGTAAGACTGAAGCTTTCTTT | CARPKGGKTEAFF
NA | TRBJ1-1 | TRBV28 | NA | TGTGCCAGCAGTTTAGCTCGCCCGAACACTGAAGCTTTCTTT | CASSLARPNTEAFF
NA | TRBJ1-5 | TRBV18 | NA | TGTGCCAGCTCAGCGCGGGGGGTGGATAGCAATCAGCCCCAGCATTTT | CASSARGVDSNQPQHF
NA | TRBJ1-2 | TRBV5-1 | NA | TGCGCCAGCAGCTTGGAGTCCAGGGGAGGCGGCTACACCTTC | CASSLESRGGGYTF
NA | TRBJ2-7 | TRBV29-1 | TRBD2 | TGCAGCGTTGGGGGAGCGGGGGACGAGCAGTACTTC | CSVGGAGDEQYF
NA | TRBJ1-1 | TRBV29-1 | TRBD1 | TGCAGCGTTGAAGAAGCCCAGGGGGCGACTGAAGCTTTCTTT | CSVEEAQGATEAFF
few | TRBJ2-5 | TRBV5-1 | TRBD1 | TGCGCCAGCAGCAACGGACAGGTCCGGGAGACCCAGTACTTC | CASSNGQVRETQYF
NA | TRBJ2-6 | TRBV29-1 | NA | TGCAGCGTTGGGGCCCAGGAGTTGACTGGGGCCAACGTCCTGACTTTC | CSVGAQELTGANVLTF
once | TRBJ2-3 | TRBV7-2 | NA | TGTGCCAGCAGCTCCCCCAGGGGGGGTACAGATACGCAGTATTTT | CASSSPRGGTDTQYF
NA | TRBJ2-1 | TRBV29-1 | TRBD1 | TGCAGCGTCGGCGGGACAGGGGCTTACAATGAGCAGTTCTTC | CSVGGTGAYNEQFF
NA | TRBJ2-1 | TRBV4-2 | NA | TGTGCCAGCAACAATCATATCCAGGGTCCAGTCAATGAGCAGTTCTTC | CASNNHIQGPVNEQFF
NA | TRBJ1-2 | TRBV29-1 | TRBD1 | TGCAGCGTTGCCGGGACAGGGGGCTATGGCTACACCTTC | CSVAGTGGYGYTF
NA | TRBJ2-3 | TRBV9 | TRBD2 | TGTGCCAGCAGCCAGACTAGCGGGGGCACTAGCACAGATACGCAGTATTTT | CASSQTSGGTSTDTQYF
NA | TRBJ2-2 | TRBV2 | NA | TGTGCCAGCCAAGTAACGGAGTACACCGGGGAGCTGTTTTTT | CASQVTEYTGELFF
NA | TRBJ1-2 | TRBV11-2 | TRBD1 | TGTGCCAGCAGCTTTCCGGGACAGAACTATGGCTACACCTTC | CASSFPGQNYGYTF
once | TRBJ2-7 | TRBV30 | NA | TGTGCCTGCAGTCCCGTAGCCCACTACGAGCAGTACTTC | CACSPVAHYEQYF
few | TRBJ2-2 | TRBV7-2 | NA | TGTGCCAGCAGCTCCCGTGGAGCCGGGGAGCTGTTTTTT | CASSSRGAGELFF
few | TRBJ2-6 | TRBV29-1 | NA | TGCAGCGTTAATGGAAACTCTGGGGCCAACGTCCTGACTTTC | CSVNGNSGANVLTF
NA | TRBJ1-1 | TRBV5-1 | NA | TGCGCCAGCAGCTTGGGTATGGGGGCTGGCACTGAAGCTTTCTTT | CASSLGMGAGTEAFF
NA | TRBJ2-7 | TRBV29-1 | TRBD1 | TGCAGCGTTATGGGCCGGACAGGAGTCTACGAGCAGTACTTC | CSVMGRTGVYEQYF
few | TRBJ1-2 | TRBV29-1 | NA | TGCAGCGTTGTAGACACTCCGGGGTATGGCTACACCTTC | CSVVDTPGYGYTF
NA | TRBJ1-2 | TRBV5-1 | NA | TGCGCCAGCAGCTTGGATAACAGATCCTATGGCTACACCTTC | CASSLDNRSYGYTF
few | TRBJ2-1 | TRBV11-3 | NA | TGTGCCAGCAGCTCCTACTCCAATGAGCAGTTCTTC | CASSSYSNEQFF
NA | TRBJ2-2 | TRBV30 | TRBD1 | TGTGCCTGGAGTACGACAGGGGTCGGGGAGCTGTTTTTT | CAWSTTGVGELFF
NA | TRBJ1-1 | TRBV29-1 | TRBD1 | TGCAGCTTCTGGGACAGGAACACTGAAGCTTTCTTT | CSFWDRNTEAFF
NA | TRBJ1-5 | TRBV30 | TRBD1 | TGTGCCTGGAGGCGACGACGGACAGGGGGCGTCAATCAGCCCCAGCATTTT | CAWRRRRTGGVNQPQHF
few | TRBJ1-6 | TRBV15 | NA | TGTGCCACCAGCAGACTCACCGACAGGCCAAATTCACCCCTCCACTTT | CATSRLTDRPNSPLHF
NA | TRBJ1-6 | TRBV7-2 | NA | TGTGCCAGCAGCTTAATTGTGGGCGGGAATTCACCCCTCCACTTT | CASSLIVGGNSPLHF
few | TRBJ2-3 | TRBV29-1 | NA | TGCAGCGTTGAATCACGGGGCCCCAGAGATACGCAGTATTTT | CSVESRGPRDTQYF
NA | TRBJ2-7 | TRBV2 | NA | TGTGCCAGCAAGGTCCCTCTCCGGGGGGAGCAGTACTTC | CASKVPLRGEQYF
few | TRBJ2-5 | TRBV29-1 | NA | TGCAGCGTTGCTCTTAGCCTACTGGAGACCCAGTACTTC | CSVALSLLETQYF
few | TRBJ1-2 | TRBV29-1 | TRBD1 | TGCAGCGTTGTCCAGGGGGCATCTGGCTACACCTTC | CSVVQGASGYTF
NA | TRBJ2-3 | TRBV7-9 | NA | TGTGCCAGCAGCTTCCCCCTGGGGGCAGATACGCAGTATTTT | CASSFPLGADTQYF
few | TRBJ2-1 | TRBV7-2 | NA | TGTGCCAGCAGCTTATCTGGCGGCAATGAGCAGTTCTTC | CASSLSGGNEQFF